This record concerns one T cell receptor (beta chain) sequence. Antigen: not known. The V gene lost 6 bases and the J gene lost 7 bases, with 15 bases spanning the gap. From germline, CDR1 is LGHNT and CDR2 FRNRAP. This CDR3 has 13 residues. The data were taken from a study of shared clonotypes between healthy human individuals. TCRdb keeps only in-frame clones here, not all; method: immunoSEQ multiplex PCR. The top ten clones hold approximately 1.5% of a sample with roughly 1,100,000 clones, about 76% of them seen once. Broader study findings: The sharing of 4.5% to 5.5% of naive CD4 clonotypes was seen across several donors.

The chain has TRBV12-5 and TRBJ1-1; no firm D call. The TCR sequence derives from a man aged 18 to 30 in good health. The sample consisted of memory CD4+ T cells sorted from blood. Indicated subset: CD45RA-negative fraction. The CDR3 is CASGHERFNEAFF. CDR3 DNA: TGTGCTAGTGGACACGAGAGATTTAATGAAGCTTTCTTT.